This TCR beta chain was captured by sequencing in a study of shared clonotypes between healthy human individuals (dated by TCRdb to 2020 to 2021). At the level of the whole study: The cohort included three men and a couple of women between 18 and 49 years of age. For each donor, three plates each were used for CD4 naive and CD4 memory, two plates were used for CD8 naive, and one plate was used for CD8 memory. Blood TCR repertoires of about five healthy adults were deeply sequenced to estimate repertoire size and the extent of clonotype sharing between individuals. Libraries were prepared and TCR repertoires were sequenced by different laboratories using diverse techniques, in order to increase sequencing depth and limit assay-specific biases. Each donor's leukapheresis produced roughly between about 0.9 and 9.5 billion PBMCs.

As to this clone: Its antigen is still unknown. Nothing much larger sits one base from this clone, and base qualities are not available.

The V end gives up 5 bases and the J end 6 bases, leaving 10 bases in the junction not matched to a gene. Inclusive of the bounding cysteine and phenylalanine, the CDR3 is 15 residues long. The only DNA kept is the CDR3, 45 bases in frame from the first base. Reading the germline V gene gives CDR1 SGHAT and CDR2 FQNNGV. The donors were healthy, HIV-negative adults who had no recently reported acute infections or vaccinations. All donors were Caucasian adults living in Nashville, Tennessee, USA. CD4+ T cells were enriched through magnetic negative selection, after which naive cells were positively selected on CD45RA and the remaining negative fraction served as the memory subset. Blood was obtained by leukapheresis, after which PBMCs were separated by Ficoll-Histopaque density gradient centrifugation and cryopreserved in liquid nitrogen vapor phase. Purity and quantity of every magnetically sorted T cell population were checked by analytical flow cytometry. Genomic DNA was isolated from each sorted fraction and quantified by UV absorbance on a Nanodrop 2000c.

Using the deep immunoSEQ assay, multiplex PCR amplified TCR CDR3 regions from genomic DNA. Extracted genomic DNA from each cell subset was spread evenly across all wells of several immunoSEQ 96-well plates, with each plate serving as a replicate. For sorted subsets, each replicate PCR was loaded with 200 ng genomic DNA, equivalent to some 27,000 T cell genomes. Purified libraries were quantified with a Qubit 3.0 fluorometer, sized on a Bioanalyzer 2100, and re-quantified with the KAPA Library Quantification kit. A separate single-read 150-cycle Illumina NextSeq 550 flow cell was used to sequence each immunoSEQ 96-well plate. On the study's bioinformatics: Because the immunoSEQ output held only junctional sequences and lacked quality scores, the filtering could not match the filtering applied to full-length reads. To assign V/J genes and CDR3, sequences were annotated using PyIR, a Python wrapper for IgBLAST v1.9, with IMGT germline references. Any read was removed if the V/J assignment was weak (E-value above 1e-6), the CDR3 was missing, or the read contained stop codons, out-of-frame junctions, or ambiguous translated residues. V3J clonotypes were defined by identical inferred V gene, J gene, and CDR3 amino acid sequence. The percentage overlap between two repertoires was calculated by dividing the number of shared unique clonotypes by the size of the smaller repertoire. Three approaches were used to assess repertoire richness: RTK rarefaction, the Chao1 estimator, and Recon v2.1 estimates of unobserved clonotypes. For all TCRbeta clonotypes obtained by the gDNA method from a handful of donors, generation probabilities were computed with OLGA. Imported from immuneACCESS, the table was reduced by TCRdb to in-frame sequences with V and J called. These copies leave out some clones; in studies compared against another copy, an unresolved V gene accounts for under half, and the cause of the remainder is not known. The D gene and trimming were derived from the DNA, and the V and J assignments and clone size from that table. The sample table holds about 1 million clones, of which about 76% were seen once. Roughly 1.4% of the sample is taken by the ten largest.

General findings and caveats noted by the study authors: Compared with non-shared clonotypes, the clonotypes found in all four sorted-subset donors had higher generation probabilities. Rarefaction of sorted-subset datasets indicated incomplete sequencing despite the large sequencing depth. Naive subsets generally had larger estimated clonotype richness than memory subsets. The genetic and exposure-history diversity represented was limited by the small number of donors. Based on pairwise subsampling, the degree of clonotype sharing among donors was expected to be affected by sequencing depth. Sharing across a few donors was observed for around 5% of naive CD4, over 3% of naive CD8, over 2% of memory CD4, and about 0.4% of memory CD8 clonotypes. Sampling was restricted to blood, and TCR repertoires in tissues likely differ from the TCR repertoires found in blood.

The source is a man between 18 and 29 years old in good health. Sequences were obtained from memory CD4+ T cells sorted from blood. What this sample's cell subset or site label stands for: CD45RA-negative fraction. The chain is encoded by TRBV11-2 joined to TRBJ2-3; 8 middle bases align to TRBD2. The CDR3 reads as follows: CASSLRPGGPDTQYF. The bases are TGTGCCAGCAGCCTCCGCCCGGGAGGGCCGGATACGCAGTATTTT. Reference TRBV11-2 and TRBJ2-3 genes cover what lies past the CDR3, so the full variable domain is EAGVAQSPRYKIIEKRQSVAFWCNPISGHATLYWYQQILGQGPKLLIQFQNNGVVDDSQLPKDRFSAERLKGVDSTLKIQPAKLEDSAVYLCASSLRPGGPDTQYFGPGTRLTVL.